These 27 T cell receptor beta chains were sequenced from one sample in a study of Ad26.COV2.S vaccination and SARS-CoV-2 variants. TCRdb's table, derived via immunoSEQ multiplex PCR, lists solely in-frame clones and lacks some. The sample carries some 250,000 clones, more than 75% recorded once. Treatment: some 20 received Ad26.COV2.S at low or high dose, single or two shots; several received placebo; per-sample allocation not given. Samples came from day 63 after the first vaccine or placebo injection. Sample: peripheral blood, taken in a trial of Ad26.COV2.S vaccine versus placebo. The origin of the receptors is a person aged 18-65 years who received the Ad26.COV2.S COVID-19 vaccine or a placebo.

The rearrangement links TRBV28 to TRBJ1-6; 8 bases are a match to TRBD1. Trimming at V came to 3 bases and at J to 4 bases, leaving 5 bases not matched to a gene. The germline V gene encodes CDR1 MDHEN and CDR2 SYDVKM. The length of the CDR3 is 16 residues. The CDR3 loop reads CASSLMQGAYNSPLHF. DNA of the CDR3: TGTGCCAGCAGTTTGATGCAGGGGGCTTATAATTCACCCCTCCACTTT.

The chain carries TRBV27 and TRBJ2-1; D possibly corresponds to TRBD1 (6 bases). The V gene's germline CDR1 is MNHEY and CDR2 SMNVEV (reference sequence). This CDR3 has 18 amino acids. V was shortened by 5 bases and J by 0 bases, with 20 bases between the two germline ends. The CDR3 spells CASSPKAGTLTSYNEQFF. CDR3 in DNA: TGTGCCAGCAGTCCCAAGGCCGGGACACTCACCTCCTACAATGAGCAGTTCTTC.

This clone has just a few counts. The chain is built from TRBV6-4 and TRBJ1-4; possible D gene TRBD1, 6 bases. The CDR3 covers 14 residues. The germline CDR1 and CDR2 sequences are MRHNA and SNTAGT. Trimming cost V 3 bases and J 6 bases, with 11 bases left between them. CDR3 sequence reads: CASSEWAGDEKLFF. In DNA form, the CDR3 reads TGTGCCAGCAGTGAGTGGGCAGGGGATGAAAAACTGTTTTTT.

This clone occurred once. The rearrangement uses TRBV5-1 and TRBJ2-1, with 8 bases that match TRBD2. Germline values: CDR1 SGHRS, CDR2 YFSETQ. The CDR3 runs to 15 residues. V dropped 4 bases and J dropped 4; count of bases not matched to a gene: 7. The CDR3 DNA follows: TGCGCCAGCAGCCCAGCGGGGGCGGGTTACAATGAGCAGTTCTTC. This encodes CASSPAGAGYNEQFF.

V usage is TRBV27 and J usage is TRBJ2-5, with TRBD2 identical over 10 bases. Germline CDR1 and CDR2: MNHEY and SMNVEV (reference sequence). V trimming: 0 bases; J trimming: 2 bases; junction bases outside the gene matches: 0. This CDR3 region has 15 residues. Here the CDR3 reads CASSLSTSGQETQYF. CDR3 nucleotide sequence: TGTGCCAGCAGTTTATCGACTAGCGGGCAAGAGACCCAGTACTTC.

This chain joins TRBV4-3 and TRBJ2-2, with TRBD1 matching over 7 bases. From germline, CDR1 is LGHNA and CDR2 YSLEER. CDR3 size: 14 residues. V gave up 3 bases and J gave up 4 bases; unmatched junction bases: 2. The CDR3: CASSQTGITGELFF. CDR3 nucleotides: TGCGCCAGCAGCCAGACAGGGATCACCGGGGAGCTGTTTTTT.

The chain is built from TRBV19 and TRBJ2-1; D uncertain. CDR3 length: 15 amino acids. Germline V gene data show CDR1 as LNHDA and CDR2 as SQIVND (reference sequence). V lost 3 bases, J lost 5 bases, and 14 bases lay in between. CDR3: CASSMKLFIHNEQFF. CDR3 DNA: TGTGCCAGTAGTATGAAACTTTTTATCCACAATGAGCAGTTCTTC. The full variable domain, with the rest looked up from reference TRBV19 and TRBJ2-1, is DGGITQSPKYLFRKEGQNVTLSCEQNLNHDAMYWYRQDPGQGLRLIYYSQIVNDFQKGDIAEGYSVSREKKESFPLTVTSAQKNPTAFYLCASSMKLFIHNEQFFGPGTRLTVL.

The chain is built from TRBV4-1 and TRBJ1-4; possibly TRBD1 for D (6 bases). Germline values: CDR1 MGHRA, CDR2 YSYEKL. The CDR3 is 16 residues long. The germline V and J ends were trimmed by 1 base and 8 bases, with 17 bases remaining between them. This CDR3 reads CASSQGDNPEGEKLFF. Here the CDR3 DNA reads TGCGCCAGCAGCCAAGGGGACAACCCCGAAGGCGAAAAACTGTTTTTT.

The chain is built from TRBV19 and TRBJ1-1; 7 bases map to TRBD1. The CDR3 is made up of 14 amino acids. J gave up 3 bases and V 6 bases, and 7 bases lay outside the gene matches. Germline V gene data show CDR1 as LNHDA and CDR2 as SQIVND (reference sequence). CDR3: CASRTTGDYTEAFF. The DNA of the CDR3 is TGTGCCAGTAGGACTACAGGGGACTACACTGAAGCTTTCTTT.

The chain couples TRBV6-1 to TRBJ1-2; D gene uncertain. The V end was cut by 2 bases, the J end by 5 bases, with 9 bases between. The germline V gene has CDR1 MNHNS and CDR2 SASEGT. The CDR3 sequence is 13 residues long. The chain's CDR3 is CASSESVAYGYTF. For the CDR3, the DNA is TGTGCCAGCAGTGAATCAGTAGCGTATGGCTACACCTTC.

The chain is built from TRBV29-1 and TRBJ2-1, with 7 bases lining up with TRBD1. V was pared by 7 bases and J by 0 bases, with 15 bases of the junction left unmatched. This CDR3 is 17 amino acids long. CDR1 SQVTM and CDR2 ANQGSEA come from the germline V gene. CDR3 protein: CSAEARGRVPSYNEQFF. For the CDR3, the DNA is TGCAGCGCTGAGGCTAGGGGGCGAGTCCCCTCCTACAATGAGCAGTTCTTC.

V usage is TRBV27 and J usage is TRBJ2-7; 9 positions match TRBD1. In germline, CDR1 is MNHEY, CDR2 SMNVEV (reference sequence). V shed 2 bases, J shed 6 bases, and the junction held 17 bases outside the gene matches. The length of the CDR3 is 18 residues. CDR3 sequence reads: CASSLTPGQGIGATEQYF. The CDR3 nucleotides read TGTGCCAGCAGTTTAACCCCGGGACAGGGCATTGGAGCTACCGAGCAGTACTTC.

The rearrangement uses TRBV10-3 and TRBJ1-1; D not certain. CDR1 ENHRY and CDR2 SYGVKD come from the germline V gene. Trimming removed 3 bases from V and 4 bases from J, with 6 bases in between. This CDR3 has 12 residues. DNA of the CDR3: TGTGCCATCAGTGATGGCATCACTGAAGCTTTCTTT. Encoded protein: CAISDGITEAFF.

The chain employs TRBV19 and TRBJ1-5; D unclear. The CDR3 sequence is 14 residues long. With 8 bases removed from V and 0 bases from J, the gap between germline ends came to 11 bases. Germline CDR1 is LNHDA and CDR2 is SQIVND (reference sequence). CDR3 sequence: CASQHAYSNQPQHF. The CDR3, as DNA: TGTGCCAGTCAACATGCCTATAGCAATCAGCCCCAGCATTTT.

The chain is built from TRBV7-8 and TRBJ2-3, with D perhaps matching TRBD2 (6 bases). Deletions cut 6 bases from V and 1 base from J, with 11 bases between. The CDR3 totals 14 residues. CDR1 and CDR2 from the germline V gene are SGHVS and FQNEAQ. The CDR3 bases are TGTGCCAGCAGGGGTGGCGGGGGCACAGATACGCAGTATTTT. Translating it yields CASRGGGGTDTQYF.

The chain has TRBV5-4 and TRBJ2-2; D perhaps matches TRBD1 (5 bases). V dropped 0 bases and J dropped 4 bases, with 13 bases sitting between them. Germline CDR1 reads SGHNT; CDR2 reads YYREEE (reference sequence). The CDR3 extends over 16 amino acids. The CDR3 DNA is TGTGCCAGCAGCTTGGGCGGACAAGTAAGCACCGGGGAGCTGTTTTTT. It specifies CASSLGGQVSTGELFF.

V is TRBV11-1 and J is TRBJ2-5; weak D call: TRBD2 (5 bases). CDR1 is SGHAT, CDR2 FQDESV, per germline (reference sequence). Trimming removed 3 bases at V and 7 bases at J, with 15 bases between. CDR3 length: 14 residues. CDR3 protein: CASSFPEEGGTQYF. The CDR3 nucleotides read TGTGCCAGCAGCTTCCCAGAAGAGGGTGGGACCCAGTACTTC. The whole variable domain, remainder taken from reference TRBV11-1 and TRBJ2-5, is EAEVAQSPRYKITEKSQAVAFWCDPISGHATLYWYRQILGQGPELLVQFQDESVVDDSQLPKDRFSAERLKGVDSTLKIQPAELGDSAMYLCASSFPEEGGTQYFGPGTRLLVL.

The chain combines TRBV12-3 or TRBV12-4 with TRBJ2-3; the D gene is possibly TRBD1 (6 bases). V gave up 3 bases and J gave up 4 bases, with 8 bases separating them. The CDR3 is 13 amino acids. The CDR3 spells CASSFRGPDTQYF. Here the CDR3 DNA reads TGTGCCAGCAGTTTCAGGGGCCCAGATACGCAGTATTTT.

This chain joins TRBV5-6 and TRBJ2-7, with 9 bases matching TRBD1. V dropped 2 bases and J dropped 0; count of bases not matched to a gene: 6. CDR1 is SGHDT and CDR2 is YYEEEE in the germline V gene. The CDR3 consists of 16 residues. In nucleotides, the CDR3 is TGTGCCAGCAGCTTATACGGGACAGGGAACTCCTACGAGCAGTACTTC. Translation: CASSLYGTGNSYEQYF.

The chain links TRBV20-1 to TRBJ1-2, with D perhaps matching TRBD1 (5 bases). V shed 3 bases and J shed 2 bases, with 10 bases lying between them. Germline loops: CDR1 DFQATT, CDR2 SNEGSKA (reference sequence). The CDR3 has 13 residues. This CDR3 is CSASHGGNYGYTF. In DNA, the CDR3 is TGCAGTGCTAGTCATGGGGGAAACTATGGCTACACCTTC.

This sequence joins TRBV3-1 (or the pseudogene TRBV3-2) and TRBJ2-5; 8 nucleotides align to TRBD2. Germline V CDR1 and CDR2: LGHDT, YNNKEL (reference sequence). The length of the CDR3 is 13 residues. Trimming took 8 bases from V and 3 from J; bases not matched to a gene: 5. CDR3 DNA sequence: TGTGCCAGCGGGCAAGCGGGGGAAGAGACCCAGTACTTC. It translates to CASGQAGEETQYF.

CDR3 coding DNA: TGTGCCAGCTCACCACTATCGACAGCCCGAGACGCTGAAGCTTTCTTT. Its protein product is CASSPLSTARDAEAFF. J is TRBJ1-1 and V is TRBV18; perhaps TRBD1 as D (5 bases). The CDR3 runs to 16 residues. With 1 base removed from V and 6 bases from J, the gap between germline ends came to 18 bases. The germline CDR1 and CDR2 sequences are KGHSH and LQKENI.

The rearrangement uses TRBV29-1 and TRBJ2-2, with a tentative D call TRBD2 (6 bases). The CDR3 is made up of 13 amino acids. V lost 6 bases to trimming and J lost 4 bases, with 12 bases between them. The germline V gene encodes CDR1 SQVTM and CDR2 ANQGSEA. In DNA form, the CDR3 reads TGCAGCGTCGAAACTAGCTCCACCGGGGAGCTGTTTTTT. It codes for CSVETSSTGELFF.

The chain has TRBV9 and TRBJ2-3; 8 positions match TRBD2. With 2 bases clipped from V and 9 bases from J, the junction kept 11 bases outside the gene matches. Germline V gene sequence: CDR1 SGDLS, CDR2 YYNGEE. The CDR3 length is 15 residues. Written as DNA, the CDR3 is TGTGCCAGCAGCGTTCTGTCAGCGGGGGAGCAGACGCAGTATTTT. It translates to CASSVLSAGEQTQYF.

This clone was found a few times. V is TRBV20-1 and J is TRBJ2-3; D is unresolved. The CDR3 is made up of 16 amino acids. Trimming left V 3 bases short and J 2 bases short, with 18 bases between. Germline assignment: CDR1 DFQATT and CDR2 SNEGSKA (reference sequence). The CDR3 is CSASREWQENTDTQYF. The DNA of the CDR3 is TGCAGTGCTAGTCGCGAGTGGCAGGAGAACACAGATACGCAGTATTTT.

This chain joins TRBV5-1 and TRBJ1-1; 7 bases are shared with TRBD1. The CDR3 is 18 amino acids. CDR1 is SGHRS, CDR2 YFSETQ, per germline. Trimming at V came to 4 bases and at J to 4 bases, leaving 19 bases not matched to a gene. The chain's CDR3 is CASSPLGQSNVRATEAFF. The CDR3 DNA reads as TGCGCCAGCAGCCCCTTGGGACAGAGTAACGTGAGGGCCACTGAAGCTTTCTTT.

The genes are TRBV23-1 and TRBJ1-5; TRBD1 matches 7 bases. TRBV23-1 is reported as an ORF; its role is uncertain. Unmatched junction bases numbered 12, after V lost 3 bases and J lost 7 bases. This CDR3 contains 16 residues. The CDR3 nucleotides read TGCGCCAGCAGTCAGGCCGACAGGGAGGTTGGACAGCCCCAGCATTTT. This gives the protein CASSQADREVGQPQHF.